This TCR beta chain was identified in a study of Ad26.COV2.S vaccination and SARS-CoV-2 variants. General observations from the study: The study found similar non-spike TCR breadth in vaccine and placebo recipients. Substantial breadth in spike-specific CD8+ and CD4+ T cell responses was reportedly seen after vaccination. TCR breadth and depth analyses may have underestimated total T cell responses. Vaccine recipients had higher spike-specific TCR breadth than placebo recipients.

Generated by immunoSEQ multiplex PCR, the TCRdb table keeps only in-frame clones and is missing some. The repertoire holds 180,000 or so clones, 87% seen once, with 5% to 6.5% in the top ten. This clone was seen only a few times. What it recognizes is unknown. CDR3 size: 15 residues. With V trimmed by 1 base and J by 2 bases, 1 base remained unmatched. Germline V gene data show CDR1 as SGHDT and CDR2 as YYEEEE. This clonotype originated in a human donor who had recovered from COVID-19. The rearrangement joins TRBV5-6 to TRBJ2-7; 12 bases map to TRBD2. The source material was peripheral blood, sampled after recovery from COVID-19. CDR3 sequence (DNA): TGTGCCAGCAGCTTGCTAGCGGGGGGGGCCTACGAGCAGTACTTC. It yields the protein CASSLLAGGAYEQYF. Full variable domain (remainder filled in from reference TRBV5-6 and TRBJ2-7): DAGVTQSPTHLIKTRGQQVTLRCSPKSGHDTVSWYQQALGQGPQFIFQYYEEEERQRGNFPDRFSGHQFPNYSSELNVNALLLGDSALYLCASSLLAGGAYEQYFGPGTRLTVT.